This paragraph reports one TCR beta chain. Authors' analysis steps: Counts of nucleated cells, estimated from reference gene primer amplification, were obtained. Only in-frame clones appear in the TCRdb table, and some are missing; sequencing was by immunoSEQ multiplex PCR. D and trimming come from the DNA, and the V and J calls and clone size come from that table. The sample has some 240,000 clones, around 90% seen once. The data were obtained in a study of blood T cell repertoires in COVID-19. Turning to the study itself: The United States, Italy and Spain were the sources of the acute and convalescent COVID-19 samples. The cDNA or gDNA used as material had been derived from T cells, B-cell-depleted T cells, or PBMCs.

The CDR3 is made up of 13 amino acids. Germline lookup yields CDR1 SEHNR and CDR2 FQNEAQ (reference sequence). V shed 5 bases, J shed 5 bases, and the junction held 2 bases outside the gene matches. The sample comprised peripheral blood. V gene TRBV7-9 combines with J gene TRBJ2-4; 8 nucleotides align to TRBD2. This TCR derives from a man in his sixties who had recovered from COVID-19. CDR3 in amino acids: CASSLGGENIQYF. CDR3 sequence (DNA): TGTGCCAGCAGCCTCGGGGGGGAAAACATTCAGTACTTC.